This TCR beta chain was captured in a study of T cell responses to AZD1222 COVID-19 vaccine. Overall study context: Second-dose intervals of approximately 4 or approximately 12 weeks were pooled.

CDR1 is SGHVS, CDR2 FNYEAQ, per germline. This CDR3 region has 12 residues. V lost 5 bases, J lost 0 bases, and 4 bases lay in between. Libraries were prepared by immunoSEQ multiplex PCR; TCRdb keeps only in-frame clonotypes and omits some of them. Among some 200,000 clones, more than 80% were seen once, and the ten largest hold approximately 3.9%. General observations from the study: Increased Spike-specific TCR breadth and depth were observed after two AZD1222 doses. Across spike, vaccine-associated CD4 TCRs were found, dominant at 160-218 and 743-854.

This clone appeared once. What it binds is unknown. The sequence came from an adult in good health. V usage is TRBV7-6 and J usage is TRBJ2-5; D is ambiguous. This sample comprised peripheral blood, obtained on day 0 of AZD1222 vaccination. CDR3 DNA sequence: TGTGCCAGCAGCAAATACCAAGAGACCCAGTACTTC. Translated, it gives CASSKYQETQYF.